This T cell receptor beta chain was obtained from a study of blood T cell repertoires in COVID-19. Libraries were prepared by immunoSEQ multiplex PCR; TCRdb keeps only in-frame clonotypes and omits some of them. Of around 130,000 clones in the sample, less than 90% are singletons; the top ten hold roughly 2.5%. CDR1 is SGHRS and CDR2 is YFSETQ in the germline V gene. This CDR3 region has 15 residues. V gave up 4 bases and J gave up 10 bases; unmatched junction bases: 11. The chain joins TRBV5-1 to TRBJ1-4, with 9 bases matching TRBD1. The sequencing input was peripheral blood. The TCR was taken from a human donor with COVID-19, enrolled during active disease. The donor label of this sample is uncertain. This CDR3 is CASSPSRDRAGKLFF. CDR3 bases: TGCGCCAGCAGCCCATCCCGGGACAGGGCAGGAAAACTGTTTTTT.